This TCR beta chain comes out of a study of Graves' ophthalmopathy and Graves' hyperthyroidism. The V gene end was trimmed by 4 bases and the J gene end by 7 bases; junction bases not matched to a gene: 8. The CDR3 covers 15 residues. Germline CDR1 and CDR2: SGHNT and YYREEE (reference sequence). Findings of the study overall: Ophthalmopathy cases were distinguished from stable hyperthyroidism by a 13-signature model, reaching approximately 88% sensitivity and around 80% specificity.

Points on this clonotype: Its antigen is undetermined.

Amplification from RNA transcripts yielded the TCR beta CDR3 regions. First-round RT-PCR used HTBI primers; second-round multiplex PCR followed. TCRdb fed the multiplex PCR reads into MiXCR, producing one record per CDR3 protein. The data contain some 1.1 million distinct CDR3 sequences, about 36% of them singletons. Aged 18 to 65, the patients with hyperthyroidism had under 2 months' duration and were newly diagnosed. The genes are TRBV5-4 and TRBJ1-6; 7 bases map to TRBD1. The sequencing sample was made of peripheral blood or thyroid tissue (not recorded which). The source is an adult man with Graves' hyperthyroidism. The CDR3 loop reads CASSAIQGENSPLHF. The CDR3 DNA sequence: TGTGCCAGCAGCGCAATCCAGGGGGAAAATTCACCCCTCCACTTT. Full variable domain (missing parts from reference TRBV5-4 and TRBJ1-6): ETGVTQSPTHLIKTRGQQVTLRCSSQSGHNTVSWYQQALGQGPQFIFQYYREEENGRGNFPPRFSGLQFPNYSSELNVNALELDDSALYLCASSAIQGENSPLHFGNGTRLTVT.